This TCR beta chain was documented in a study of T cell changes during pregnancy in multiple sclerosis. CDR1 and CDR2 (germline): GTSNPN, SVGIG (reference sequence). Trimming took 4 bases from V and 3 from J; bases not matched to a gene: 9. There are 14 residues in the CDR3. Profiling relied on immunoSEQ multiplex PCR, and the TCRdb table lists in-frame clones only, not all of them. This table has tens of thousands of clones, around nine tenths appearing once. The sample here was peripheral blood, taken in the second trimester of pregnancy. The receptor's source is a female donor with multiple sclerosis, enrolled in a pregnancy study. This sequence joins TRBV30 and TRBJ2-7; 7 bases align to TRBD1. The chain's CDR3 is CAWNPTGPGYEQYF. CDR3 bases: TGTGCCTGGAATCCGACAGGGCCTGGCTACGAGCAGTACTTC. The full variable domain, with the rest looked up from reference TRBV30 and TRBJ2-7, is SQTIHQWPATLVQPVGSPLSLECTVEGTSNPNLYWYRQAAGRGLQLLFYSVGIGQISSEVPQNLSASRPQDRQFILSSKKLLLSDSGFYLCAWNPTGPGYEQYFGPGTRLTVT.